The 30 T cell receptor beta chains reported below all come from one sample, sequenced in a study of control samples from healthy donors and cancer patients. Generated by immunoSEQ multiplex PCR, the TCRdb table keeps only in-frame clones and is missing some. The table includes about 120,000 clones, roughly 90% detected once. The sequencing sample was made of blood. These receptor sequences come from a man aged 18-30 years in good health.

The chain links TRBV28 to TRBJ2-7; 12 nucleotides line up with TRBD2. The germline gives CDR1 MDHEN, CDR2 SYDVKM. CDR3 length equals 14 residues. V gave up 5 bases and J gave up 5 bases; unmatched junction bases: 4. This chain's CDR3 is CASSRLAGANEQYF. CDR3 DNA sequence: TGTGCCAGCAGTCGACTAGCGGGAGCAAACGAGCAGTACTTC.

V gene TRBV7-9 combines with J gene TRBJ1-2; possibly TRBD1 for D (6 bases). V was clipped by 1 base and J by 7 bases, with 19 bases between them. The CDR3 is 16 residues long. Germline V gene lookup returns CDR1 SEHNR and CDR2 FQNEAQ (reference sequence). Written as DNA, the CDR3 is TGTGCCAGCAGCTTAGACTTGGCGGGGGCGTATAGTGGCTACACCTTC. The encoded protein is CASSLDLAGAYSGYTF.

The V and J genes are TRBV25-1 and TRBJ1-5; 7 positions agree with TRBD1. There are 15 residues in the CDR3. V dropped 2 bases and J dropped 5; count of bases not matched to a gene: 6. Germline V gene sequence: CDR1 MGHDK, CDR2 SYGVNS. The CDR3 region is CASSERGGLDQPQHF. DNA for the CDR3: TGTGCCAGCAGTGAAAGAGGGGGCTTAGATCAGCCCCAGCATTTT.

This CDR3 reads CAWSRTEGPLHF. For the CDR3, the DNA is TGTGCCTGGAGTCGAACGGAGGGACCCCTCCACTTT. J is TRBJ1-6 and V is TRBV30, with D uncertain. V lost 2 bases to trimming and J lost 12 bases, with 11 bases between them. This CDR3 spans 12 amino acids. CDR1 and CDR2 from the germline V gene are GTSNPN and SVGIG (reference sequence).

The V gene is TRBV7-2, the J gene TRBJ1-2, with D possibly being TRBD1 (6 bases). Trimming took off 2 bases at V and 3 bases at J, with 10 bases between the two ends. Per the germline V gene, CDR1 is SGHTA and CDR2 is FQGNSA. The CDR3 has 14 residues. The CDR3: CASSLRGSDYGYTF. CDR3 nucleotide sequence: TGTGCCAGCAGCTTAAGGGGGTCAGACTATGGCTACACCTTC.

This rearrangement joins TRBV7-2 to TRBJ2-1; 7 bases fit TRBD2. Germline V gene lookup returns CDR1 SGHTA and CDR2 FQGNSA. The CDR3 consists of 14 residues. Germline trimming cut 5 bases from V and 7 bases from J; bases unmatched to any gene: 8. The CDR3 loop reads CASSRGVNRNEQFF. CDR3 sequence (DNA): TGTGCCAGCAGCCGGGGGGTTAATAGGAATGAGCAGTTCTTC.

This clone was detected a few times. An end of the junction does not agree with germline; a read error may underlie this. This chain uses TRBV15 with TRBJ2-7; 8 nucleotides match TRBD2. The length of the CDR3 is 12 residues. The germline V gene encodes CDR1 LNHNV and CDR2 YYDKDF (reference sequence). CDR3 nucleotides: TGTGCCACCAGCAGAGACACTAGCGGCCAAATCTTC. Translated: CATSRDTSGQIF.

This clone appeared a single time. The J gene is TRBJ1-2, the V gene TRBV4-1; D gene unclear. The V and J ends lost 1 base and 1 base respectively, with 10 bases between them. The CDR3 loop spans 15 amino acids. Germline assignment: CDR1 MGHRA and CDR2 YSYEKL. In DNA, the CDR3 is TGCGCCAGCAGCCAAGTGGAACCTTTTAACTATGGCTACACCTTC. Its translation: CASSQVEPFNYGYTF.

V usage is TRBV7-3 and J usage is TRBJ2-3; no firm D call. V dropped 1 base and J dropped 1 base, with 9 bases sitting between them. In germline, CDR1 is SGHTA, CDR2 FQGTGA. This CDR3 has 15 residues. The CDR3 DNA reads as TGTGCCAGCAGCTTAAGTGGATGGGGCACAGATACGCAGTATTTT. Translated: CASSLSGWGTDTQYF.

The rearrangement uses TRBV9 and TRBJ1-5; TRBD1 is a possible D gene (6 bases). This CDR3 spans 15 amino acids. V was cut by 3 bases and J by 8 bases, with 18 bases left in between. Looked up from germline, CDR1 is SGDLS and CDR2 is YYNGEE. The CDR3 reads CASSARGGFVEPQHF. CDR3 nucleotides: TGTGCCAGCAGCGCCCGAGGGGGATTTGTGGAGCCCCAGCATTTT.

In its sample, this clone was seen once. The chain is built from TRBV5-4 and TRBJ2-1; the D is unclear. CDR1 is SGHNT and CDR2 is YYREEE in the germline V gene (reference sequence). The CDR3 length is 13 residues. Trimming removed 4 bases from V and 4 bases from J, with 9 bases in between. This CDR3 is CASSPDRYNEQFF. CDR3 coding DNA: TGTGCCAGCAGCCCTGATCGGTACAATGAGCAGTTCTTC.

The rearrangement uses TRBV27 and TRBJ1-5; D ambiguous. V was pared by 7 bases and J by 2 bases, with 9 bases between. Germline-derived CDR1 and CDR2 are MNHEY and SMNVEV (reference sequence). The CDR3 spans 13 residues. For the CDR3, the DNA is TGTGCCAGCAAGATTAAGGGCAATCAGCCCCAGCATTTT. Encoded protein: CASKIKGNQPQHF.

The rearrangement uses TRBV27 and TRBJ2-3, with a possible D match to TRBD2 (5 bases). Germline CDR1 reads MNHEY; CDR2 reads SMNVEV (reference sequence). Trimming cost V 2 bases and J 1 base, with 7 bases left between them. This CDR3 spans 14 amino acids. CDR3 region: CASSLGGGTDTQYF. In DNA, the CDR3 is TGTGCCAGCAGTTTAGGAGGAGGCACAGATACGCAGTATTTT.

The V and J genes are TRBV7-2 and TRBJ2-1, with 10 positions matching TRBD2. This CDR3 contains 15 residues. Trimming cost V 2 bases and J 8 bases; bases outside gene matches: 6. Germline-derived CDR1 and CDR2 are SGHTA and FQGNSA. CDR3 DNA: TGTGCCAGCAGCTTAAACTCTCTAGCGGGAGATGAGCAGTTCTTC. Translated: CASSLNSLAGDEQFF.

The gene calls are TRBV3-1 (or the pseudogene TRBV3-2) and TRBJ2-3; TRBD2 matches 9 bases. Trimming removed 4 bases from V and 5 bases from J; junction bases left unmatched: 13. The CDR3 runs 17 residues. The germline gives CDR1 LGHDT, CDR2 YNNKEL (reference sequence). CDR3 protein: CASSLNGAGGRRDTQYF. The CDR3 nucleotides read TGTGCCAGCAGCCTCAACGGGGCGGGAGGGCGTAGAGATACGCAGTATTTT.

The chain carries TRBV7-2 and TRBJ2-7; D perhaps matches TRBD1 (7 bases). The CDR3 contains 17 residues. In germline, CDR1 is SGHTA, CDR2 FQGNSA. V was pared by 4 bases and J by 0 bases, with 19 bases between. In nucleotides, the CDR3 is TGTGCCAGCAGCTCAAGAGGGGGCGGGGCTAGCTCCTACGAGCAGTACTTC. Residues: CASSSRGGGASSYEQYF.

As DNA, the CDR3 is TGTGCCACCTCGACCCGCGAGCGGGGGGTACTTGGTTTTGGATCACCCCTCCACTTT. Translation: CATSTRERGVLGFGSPLHF. The chain combines TRBV28 with TRBJ1-6, with D possibly matching TRBD1 (5 bases). V lost 10 bases to trimming and J lost 10 bases, with 35 bases between them. CDR1 is MDHEN and CDR2 is SYDVKM in the germline V gene. The CDR3 extends over 19 amino acids.

The V call is TRBV18, the J call TRBJ2-7; D not resolved. CDR1 and CDR2 from the germline V gene are KGHSH and LQKENI. The length of the CDR3 is 16 residues. Trimming left V 0 bases short and J 2 bases short, with 14 bases between. CDR3 residues: CASSPPGSGRTYEQYF. The CDR3 DNA is TGTGCCAGCTCACCACCCGGGTCAGGAAGGACCTACGAGCAGTACTTC.

The chain carries TRBV15 and TRBJ2-5; tentatively, D is TRBD1 (6 bases). The CDR3 spans 14 residues. The V gene's germline CDR1 is LNHNV and CDR2 YYDKDF (reference sequence). The ends were cut back, 5 bases at V and 1 base at J, with 11 bases in the middle. The CDR3 here is CATSARDTQETQYF. The CDR3 bases are TGTGCCACCAGCGCACGGGACACCCAAGAGACCCAGTACTTC.

The gene calls are TRBV4-1 and TRBJ2-3; 8 bases are shared with TRBD1. The J segment lost 5 bases and the V segment lost 0 bases, leaving 7 bases of the junction unmatched. Germline V gene lookup returns CDR1 MGHRA and CDR2 YSYEKL. This CDR3 has 16 residues. CDR3 protein: CASSQDGGTGEDTQYF. The DNA of the CDR3 is TGCGCCAGCAGCCAAGACGGCGGGACAGGCGAAGATACGCAGTATTTT.

V and J are TRBV28 and TRBJ1-1, with D tentatively TRBD1 (6 bases). Germline CDR1 and CDR2: MDHEN and SYDVKM. V was trimmed by 6 bases and J by 7 bases, leaving 15 bases between them. The CDR3 consists of 13 residues. In nucleotides, the CDR3 is TGTGCCAGCAGGCAAAACAGGGTCGGTGAAGCTTTCTTT. Its translation: CASRQNRVGEAFF.

The chain has TRBV3-1 (or the pseudogene TRBV3-2) and TRBJ2-1; D is ambiguous. From germline, CDR1 is LGHDT and CDR2 YNNKEL (reference sequence). The germline V and J ends were trimmed by 8 bases and 5 bases, with 4 bases remaining between them. This CDR3 region has 10 residues. This chain's CDR3 is CASGNNEQFF. The CDR3 DNA reads TGTGCCAGCGGGAACAATGAGCAGTTCTTC.

The chain links TRBV3-1 (or the pseudogene TRBV3-2) to TRBJ2-7; D gene unclear. The germline V gene encodes CDR1 LGHDT and CDR2 YNNKEL (reference sequence). This CDR3 is 15 amino acids long. V was trimmed by 0 bases and J by 3 bases, leaving 12 bases between them. The CDR3 sequence: CASSQDPERGYEQYF. As DNA, the CDR3 is TGTGCCAGCAGCCAAGATCCAGAGCGTGGCTACGAGCAGTACTTC.

The chain uses TRBV3-1 (or the pseudogene TRBV3-2) and TRBJ1-1; 9 nucleotides align to TRBD1. This CDR3 has 14 residues. After removal of 7 bases from V and 4 bases from J, the junction contained 7 bases not matched to a gene. Germline V gene data show CDR1 as LGHDT and CDR2 as YNNKEL (reference sequence). The chain's CDR3 is CASTPGQGGTEAFF. The CDR3 DNA sequence: TGTGCCAGCACCCCGGGACAGGGTGGCACTGAAGCTTTCTTT.

This chain connects TRBV27 to TRBJ1-2, with D possibly TRBD1 on 5 matching bases. This CDR3 contains 13 residues. The germline V and J ends were trimmed by 2 bases and 3 bases, with 7 bases remaining between them. The germline V gene encodes CDR1 MNHEY and CDR2 SMNVEV (reference sequence). The CDR3: CASSLRGYYGYTF. In DNA, the CDR3 is TGTGCCAGCAGTTTAAGGGGATACTATGGCTACACCTTC.

V usage is TRBV25-1 and J usage is TRBJ2-5, with 8 bases fitting TRBD1. V trimming: 2 bases; J trimming: 7 bases; junction bases outside the gene matches: 6. Germline CDR1 is MGHDK and CDR2 is SYGVNS. The CDR3 has 14 residues. CDR3 in amino acids: CASSEPGGAVTQYF. In DNA, the CDR3 is TGTGCCAGCAGTGAACCAGGGGGCGCGGTGACCCAGTACTTC.

This clone has only one observation. V is TRBV10-1 and J is TRBJ2-4; 7 nucleotides agree with TRBD2. The V and J ends lost 0 bases and 9 bases, in that order; junction bases with no gene match: 2. The CDR3 has 13 amino acids. The germline V gene has CDR1 WNHNN and CDR2 SYGVQD (reference sequence). The CDR3 is CASSESGRGIQYF. As DNA, the CDR3 is TGCGCCAGCAGTGAGTCGGGGAGGGGCATTCAGTACTTC.

The chain carries TRBV9 and TRBJ2-7; tentative D call: TRBD1 (5 bases). This CDR3 comprises 12 residues. The V gene lost 2 bases and the J gene lost 7 bases, with 10 bases spanning the gap. Germline CDR1 reads SGDLS; CDR2 reads YYNGEE. The CDR3 bases are TGTGCCAGCAGCGTGCCCCCAGGGGAGCAGTACTTC. The encoded protein is CASSVPPGEQYF.

The chain couples TRBV24-1 to TRBJ2-1; D might be TRBD2 (6 bases). CDR1 KGHDR and CDR2 SFDVKD come from the germline V gene. Between the trimmed V and J ends, which lost 5 bases and 4 bases, there was a span of 14 bases. This CDR3 is built from 15 residues. Written as DNA, the CDR3 is TGTGCCACCAGTGTTCACGGGAGAACGTACAATGAGCAGTTCTTC. Protein: CATSVHGRTYNEQFF.

This clone was seen a few times. This chain connects TRBV10-1 to TRBJ1-1; 7 bases map to TRBD1. V was pared by 5 bases and J by 8 bases, with 11 bases of the junction left unmatched. In germline, CDR1 is WNHNN, CDR2 SYGVQD (reference sequence). This CDR3 has 14 residues. The CDR3: CASSSQQGYGEAFF. CDR3 DNA: TGCGCCAGCAGTAGCCAACAGGGGTATGGGGAAGCTTTCTTT.